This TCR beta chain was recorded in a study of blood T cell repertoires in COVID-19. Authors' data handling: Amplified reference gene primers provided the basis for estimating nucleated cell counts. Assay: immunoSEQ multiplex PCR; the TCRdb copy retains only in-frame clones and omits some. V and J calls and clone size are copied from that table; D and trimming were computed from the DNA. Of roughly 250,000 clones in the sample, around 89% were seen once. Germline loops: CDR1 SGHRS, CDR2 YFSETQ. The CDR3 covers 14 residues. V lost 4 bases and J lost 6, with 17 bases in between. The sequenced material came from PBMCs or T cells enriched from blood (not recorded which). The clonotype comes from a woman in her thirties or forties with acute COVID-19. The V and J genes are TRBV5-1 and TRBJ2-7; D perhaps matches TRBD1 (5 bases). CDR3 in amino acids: CASSPGSELGEQYF. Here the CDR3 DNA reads TGCGCCAGCAGCCCAGGGTCAGAACTGGGCGAGCAGTACTTC. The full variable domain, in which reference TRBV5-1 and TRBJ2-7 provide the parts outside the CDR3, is KAGVTQTPRYLIKTRGQQVTLSCSPISGHRSVSWYQQTPGQGLQFLFEYFSETQRNKGNFPGRFSGRQFSNSRSEMNVSTLELGDSALYLCASSPGSELGEQYFGPGTRLTVT.